A selection of T cell receptor beta chains follows, all from one sample in a study of CD8 T cells in ankylosing spondylitis. TCRdb re-called the 5' RACE reads through MiXCR, storing one row per CDR3 protein. The table shows around 340,000 distinct CDR3 sequences, with 14% to 15% occurring only once. Sequencing used blood, either unsorted or a sorted T cell fraction (not recorded which). The source of these receptors is a male donor with ankylosing spondylitis or in good health (not recorded which). Both conserved end residues are part of each CDR3. Fields, in order: J gene, clone size, D gene, V gene, CDR3 DNA, CDR3 protein. A D gene is named only where the DNA matches it firmly. A clone size is listed for some rows: how often the clone was seen (once, few, many), or a class if it is expanded.

TRBJ1-6,few,TRBD1,TRBV3-1,TGTGCCAGCAGACAGACAGGGGGGAATTCACCCCTCCACTTT,CASRQTGGNSPLHF
TRBJ1-5,many,NA,TRBV27,TGTGCCAGCAGTTTTCGGGATAGCAATCAGCCCCAGCATTTT,CASSFRDSNQPQHF
TRBJ2-3,NA,TRBD2,TRBV2,TGTGCCAGCAGGATCCCATCCGGGACTAGCGGGGGGGCAGATACGCAGTATTTT,CASRIPSGTSGGADTQYF
TRBJ1-1,few,NA,TRBV12-3/TRBV12-4,TGTGCCAGCAGCCGATATGGACAGAACACTGAAGCTTTCTTT,CASSRYGQNTEAFF
TRBJ2-7,NA,TRBD1,TRBV14,TGTGCCAGCAGCCCTCGTCCGGGACAGGCTGTTACGCGGGACTACGAGCAGTACTTC,CASSPRPGQAVTRDYEQYF
TRBJ1-1,NA,NA,TRBV4-1,TGCGCCAGCAGCCACCTTGGGGCAGGCCGTGAAGCTTTCTTT,CASSHLGAGREAFF
TRBJ2-2,NA,NA,TRBV12-3/TRBV12-4,TGTGCCAGCAGCAAGTCGGGGGAGCTGTTTTTT,CASSKSGELFF
TRBJ2-7,NA,NA,TRBV2,TGTGCCAGCAGTGACCTAGCGAGGAGCGAGCAGTACTTC,CASSDLARSEQYF
TRBJ1-4,NA,TRBD1,TRBV5-1,TGCGCCAGCAGCGAGGGGGCAGGTGAAAAACTGTTTTTT,CASSEGAGEKLFF
TRBJ1-1,NA,NA,TRBV3-1,TGTGCCAGCAGCCAAGCCAGTGGAGGGGCTGAAGCTTTCTTT,CASSQASGGAEAFF
TRBJ2-6,few,TRBD2,TRBV29-1,TGCAGCGTTAAAGCGGGAGCTGGGGCCAACGTCCTGACTTTC,CSVKAGAGANVLTF